The 28 T cell receptor beta chains listed next were all sequenced from one sample in a study of T cell responses to AZD1222 COVID-19 vaccine. The assay was immunoSEQ multiplex PCR, and TCRdb's table has in-frame clones only and misses some. Seen here are about 120,000 clones, roughly 87% observed once, and the top ten hold under 3%. The sample here was peripheral blood, taken 28 days after the second AZD1222 dose. Receptor source: an adult who received the AZD1222 COVID-19 vaccine.

The chain couples TRBV13 to TRBJ2-3; D is unresolved. V lost 4 bases and J 4 bases, leaving 18 bases between the germline ends. Germline CDR1 and CDR2: PRHDT and FYEKMQ (reference sequence). CDR3 length: 16 amino acids. CDR3 sequence: CASSSPYTPGADTQYF. As DNA, the CDR3 is TGTGCCAGCAGCTCCCCCTATACCCCGGGCGCAGATACGCAGTATTTT.

The gene calls are TRBV24-1 and TRBJ2-3; D is possibly TRBD1 or TRBD2 (5 bases each). Germline CDR1 and CDR2: KGHDR and SFDVKD. Trimming left V 2 bases short and J 5 bases short, with 10 bases between. The CDR3 runs 14 residues. The CDR3 loop is CATSDSQGRDTQYF. The CDR3 bases are TGTGCCACCAGTGATTCGCAGGGACGAGATACGCAGTATTTT.

This clone was seen a handful of times. The J gene is TRBJ2-2, the V gene TRBV11-2; D possibly corresponds to TRBD2 (5 bases). This CDR3 spans 18 amino acids. Looked up from germline, CDR1 is SGHAT and CDR2 is FQNNGV. Deletions cut 1 base from V and 5 bases from J, with 20 bases between. As DNA, the CDR3 is TGTGCCAGCAGCTTAGTCCACGGGCTAGCAAGTGGGACCGGGGAGCTGTTTTTT. It codes for CASSLVHGLASGTGELFF.

The chain recombines TRBV5-4 with TRBJ2-7, with TRBD1 matching over 9 bases. The V and J ends lost 4 bases and 1 base, in that order; junction bases with no gene match: 6. The CDR3 is made up of 15 amino acids. In germline, CDR1 is SGHNT, CDR2 YYREEE (reference sequence). The CDR3 is CASSARQGGSYEQYF. DNA of the CDR3: TGTGCCAGCAGCGCAAGACAGGGGGGATCCTACGAGCAGTACTTC.

The chain carries TRBV7-7 and TRBJ2-1, with TRBD1 matching over 9 bases. The germline CDR1 and CDR2 sequences are SSHAT and FNYEAQ (reference sequence). This CDR3 contains 12 residues. CDR3 amino acids: CAIGQGRGEQFF. As DNA, the CDR3 is TGTGCTATTGGACAGGGGAGGGGTGAGCAGTTCTTC.

The chain uses TRBV9 and TRBJ1-1; no firm D call. The CDR3 is made up of 13 amino acids. Germline assignment: CDR1 SGDLS and CDR2 YYNGEE. Trimming took 4 bases from V and 2 from J, leaving 9 bases between them. CDR3 nucleotides: TGTGCCAGCAGCTGGAGTGACAACACTGAAGCTTTCTTT. Encoded protein: CASSWSDNTEAFF.

This clone appeared once. The chain employs TRBV9 and TRBJ2-2; D is unclear. Germline CDR1 reads SGDLS; CDR2 reads YYNGEE. The CDR3 runs to 14 residues. V lost 0 bases and J lost 2, with 5 bases in between. The CDR3 DNA is TGTGCCAGCAGCGTAGTTTTAAACACCGGGGAGCTGTTTTTT. Amino acid sequence: CASSVVLNTGELFF.

The chain joins TRBV9 to TRBJ2-3; 9 positions agree with TRBD2. The ends lost 0 bases at V and 8 bases at J; junction bases unmatched: 10. The CDR3 consists of 16 residues. The germline V gene encodes CDR1 SGDLS and CDR2 YYNGEE. The CDR3 spells CASSVVTSGREGTQYF. The CDR3 nucleotides are TGTGCCAGCAGCGTAGTTACTAGCGGGCGAGAGGGTACGCAGTATTTT. The complete variable domain, with remaining parts taken from reference TRBV9 and TRBJ2-3, reads DSGVTQTPKHLITATGQRVTLRCSPRSGDLSVYWYQQSLDQGLQFLIQYYNGEERAKGNILERFSAQQFPDLHSELNLSSLELGDSALYFCASSVVTSGREGTQYFGPGTRLTVL.

This chain links TRBV7-9 with TRBJ2-1; D ambiguous. With 2 bases removed from V and 6 bases from J, the gap between germline ends came to 11 bases. Germline V lookup: CDR1 SEHNR, CDR2 FQNEAQ (reference sequence). The CDR3 spans 14 residues. This chain's CDR3 is CASSLSASGNEQFF. In DNA form, the CDR3 reads TGTGCCAGCAGCTTATCAGCATCGGGCAATGAGCAGTTCTTC. Supplemented by reference TRBV7-9 and TRBJ2-1, the full variable domain reads DTGVSQNPRHKITKRGQNVTFRCDPISEHNRLYWYRQTLGQGPEFLTYFQNEAQLEKSRLLSDRFSAERPKGSFSTLEIQRTEQGDSAMYLCASSLSASGNEQFFGPGTRLTVL.

The chain has TRBV6-2 or TRBV6-3 and TRBJ2-2, with a weak D call TRBD2 (5 bases). V lost 5 bases and J lost 4, with 8 bases in between. The CDR3 is made up of 13 amino acids. Germline loops: CDR1 MNHEY, CDR2 SVGEGT. CDR3 in amino acids: CASSDYLTGELFF. The CDR3 coding sequence is TGTGCCAGCAGTGACTACCTCACCGGGGAGCTGTTTTTT.

The chain recombines TRBV3-1 (or the pseudogene TRBV3-2) with TRBJ1-1; 10 positions match TRBD1. CDR3 length equals 14 residues. Germline CDR1 reads LGHDT; CDR2 reads YNNKEL (reference sequence). The trim removed 4 bases at V and 2 bases at J, leaving 1 base unmatched. CDR3 sequence: CASSRDRGNTEAFF. The CDR3 coding sequence is TGTGCCAGCAGCCGGGACAGGGGCAACACTGAAGCTTTCTTT.

The chain employs TRBV10-3 and TRBJ1-1; D perhaps matches TRBD1 (5 bases). The CDR3 length is 14 residues. V was shortened by 2 bases and J by 3 bases, with 10 bases between the two germline ends. Germline V lookup: CDR1 ENHRY, CDR2 SYGVKD. DNA for the CDR3: TGTGCCATCAGTGAGGCCGGGACGGACACTGAAGCTTTCTTT. Translating it yields CAISEAGTDTEAFF.

The chain links TRBV19 to TRBJ2-5; D assignment may be TRBD1 or TRBD2 (5 bases each). Trimming left V 1 base short and J 2 bases short, with 11 bases between. The CDR3 contains 15 residues. Looked up from germline, CDR1 is LNHDA and CDR2 is SQIVND (reference sequence). The CDR3 bases are TGTGCCAGTAGTATAGCTAGGGGACCACAAGAGACCCAGTACTTC. This gives the protein CASSIARGPQETQYF.

Written as DNA, the CDR3 is TGCGCCAGCAGCCAAGAAGGGGGTAACACCGGGGAGCTGTTTTTT. As protein: CASSQEGGNTGELFF. The chain links TRBV4-3 to TRBJ2-2, with D maybe TRBD1 (6 bases). This CDR3 is 15 amino acids long. Trimming stripped 0 bases from V and 2 bases from J, with 7 bases between. Germline CDR1 LGHNA, CDR2 YSLEER.

This chain uses TRBV19 with TRBJ2-3; possibly TRBD1 or TRBD2 for D (5 bases each). Trimming shortened V by 4 bases and J by 1 base, and 12 bases separated the two germline ends. The germline gives CDR1 LNHDA, CDR2 SQIVND (reference sequence). The CDR3 sequence is 15 residues long. In DNA form, the CDR3 reads TGTGCCAGTAGTAGAGAGGGGTACCGCACAGATACGCAGTATTTT. This translates into CASSREGYRTDTQYF.

This chain uses TRBV10-2 with TRBJ2-5; 14 nucleotides align to TRBD2. The CDR3 totals 16 residues. In germline, CDR1 is WSHSY, CDR2 SAAADI. V gave up 9 bases and J gave up 5 bases; unmatched junction bases: 11. Written as DNA, the CDR3 is TGCGCCAGTAAGACGACTAGCGGGGGGGCGGGGGAGACCCAGTACTTC. Amino acid sequence: CASKTTSGGAGETQYF.

V and J are TRBV2 and TRBJ1-5; a weak D match, TRBD1 (6 bases). CDR1 SNHLY and CDR2 FYNNEI come from the germline V gene. The CDR3 has 14 amino acids. V was shortened by 8 bases and J by 2 bases, with 13 bases between the two germline ends. CDR3 nucleotides: TGTGCCAGCGCCTTGACAGGACGCAATCAGCCCCAGCATTTT. Amino acids: CASALTGRNQPQHF.

V and J are TRBV5-4 and TRBJ2-1; D remains ambiguous. This CDR3 comprises 12 residues. The V end was cut by 2 bases, the J end by 6 bases, with 6 bases between. Per germline, CDR1 SGHNT and CDR2 YYREEE (reference sequence). The CDR3 loop is CASSFRGNEQFF. The CDR3 bases are TGTGCCAGCAGCTTCCGCGGCAATGAGCAGTTCTTC.

This chain uses TRBV12-3 or TRBV12-4 with TRBJ1-2, with unresolved D. V lost 3 bases, J lost 7 bases, and 9 bases lay in between. The CDR3 is 12 residues long. CDR3 nucleotides: TGTGCCAGCAGTTTGTGGGCTGGTGGCTACACCTTC. Its translation: CASSLWAGGYTF.

This clone was seen only once. The J gene is TRBJ2-1, the V gene TRBV11-3, with 9 bases matching TRBD1. Germline V gives CDR1 SGHNT, CDR2 YENEEA. The CDR3 totals 16 residues. V shed 4 bases and J 8 bases; nucleotides not matched to a gene: 12. In DNA, the CDR3 is TGTGCCAGCAGCTCCCCGGGACAGGGATTATTGGATGAGCAGTTCTTC. It specifies CASSSPGQGLLDEQFF.

The DNA of the CDR3 is TGTGCCAGTAGTGCCGGGACAGGCCTCCGGGGTTCACCCCTCCACTTT. Residues: CASSAGTGLRGSPLHF. The chain uses TRBV19 and TRBJ1-6; TRBD1 matches at 8 bases. The germline V gene has CDR1 LNHDA and CDR2 SQIVND (reference sequence). The CDR3 length is 16 residues. Trimming cost V 5 bases and J 9 bases; bases outside gene matches: 12.

This clone came up a few times. The chain has TRBV28 and TRBJ1-2; D call uncertain. The germline V and J ends were trimmed by 3 bases and 8 bases, with 10 bases remaining between them. This CDR3 region has 12 residues. CDR1 and CDR2 from the germline V gene are MDHEN and SYDVKM. As DNA, the CDR3 is TGTGCCAGCAGTTTTCGGCCCGGGGGCTACACCTTC. Residues: CASSFRPGGYTF.

This clone is a singleton in its sample. The gene calls are TRBV19 and TRBJ1-4, with TRBD1 matching 9 bases. The CDR3 consists of 16 residues. Germline V gene data show CDR1 as LNHDA and CDR2 as SQIVND (reference sequence). The V and J ends lost 4 bases and 7 bases, in that order; junction bases with no gene match: 10. CDR3 sequence reads: CASSTNTGGGSEKLFF. The CDR3 DNA sequence: TGTGCCAGTAGTACTAATACAGGGGGCGGAAGTGAAAAACTGTTTTTT.

The chain recombines TRBV6-4 with TRBJ2-1; 11 bases line up with TRBD2. Germline lookup yields CDR1 MRHNA and CDR2 SNTAGT. V lost 5 bases and J lost 1; bases outside the gene matches: 4. The CDR3 runs 16 residues. CDR3 coding DNA: TGTGCCAGCAGTAGACTAGCGGGGACTTCCTACAATGAGCAGTTCTTC. The encoded protein is CASSRLAGTSYNEQFF.

The rearrangement joins TRBV18 to TRBJ1-4; D gene ambiguous. The ends were cut back, 4 bases at V and 4 bases at J, with 7 bases in the middle. The CDR3 has 13 residues. In germline, CDR1 is KGHSH, CDR2 LQKENI. CDR3 residues: CASSQQNNEKLFF. In DNA, the CDR3 is TGTGCCAGCTCACAACAGAATAATGAAAAACTGTTTTTT.

V usage is TRBV15 and J usage is TRBJ1-4; 8 bases map to TRBD1. Germline loops: CDR1 LNHNV, CDR2 YYDKDF (reference sequence). J gave up 4 bases and V 1 base, and 8 bases lay outside the gene matches. CDR3 length: 17 residues. The CDR3 spells CATSRVPRGRINEKLFF. In DNA, the CDR3 is TGTGCCACCAGCAGAGTCCCCAGGGGGCGGATTAATGAAAAACTGTTTTTT. The full variable domain, rest sourced from reference TRBV15 and TRBJ1-4, is DAMVIQNPRYQVTQFGKPVTLSCSQTLNHNVMYWYQQKSSQAPKLLFHYYDKDFNNEADTPDNFQSRRPNTSFCFLDIRSPGLGDTAMYLCATSRVPRGRINEKLFFGSGTQLSVL.

In the case of this clone: This same CDR3 is encoded by further DNA sequences in the sample. The J gene is TRBJ1-5, the V gene TRBV24-1; D is unclear. Trimming pared 2 bases from V and 3 bases from J, leaving 1 base between. The CDR3 has 12 amino acids. CDR1 KGHDR and CDR2 SFDVKD come from the germline V gene. Here the CDR3 reads CATSDSNQPQHF. DNA of the CDR3: TGTGCCACCAGTGATTCCAATCAGCCCCAGCATTTT.

V gene TRBV5-6 combines with J gene TRBJ2-7; D is possibly TRBD1 (6 bases). Per germline, CDR1 SGHDT and CDR2 YYEEEE. There are 15 residues in the CDR3. The V gene lost 0 bases and the J gene lost 3 bases, with 13 bases spanning the gap. Here the CDR3 reads CASSLGDRPHYEQYF. The CDR3 DNA is TGTGCCAGCAGCTTGGGTGACAGGCCTCACTACGAGCAGTACTTC.